This T cell receptor beta chain was sequenced for a study of molecular identifiers for immune sequencing clone quantification. Whole-study findings and limits: Investigators reportedly could detect spiked Jurkat TCR RNA from one cell among approximately 1 million naive cells. More than 99% of effector molecules, versus under 1% of naive-cell molecules, belonged to clones above 20 RNA copies.

Sorting captured naive CD8 T cells as CD8+CD4-CCR7+CD45RA+. The CDR3 is 12 amino acids. Trimming removed 8 bases at V and 7 bases at J, with 15 bases between. This clonotype showed up many times. Its antigen is not identified. From the PCR reads, TCRdb called clonotypes with MiXCR, one entry per CDR3 protein. The sample carries under 350,000 distinct CDR3 sequences, 24% recorded once. The sequencing input was naive CD8+ T cells from blood, with Jurkat cell RNA spiked in. Subset defined: FACS-sorted CD8+CD4-CCR7+CD45RA+ naive T cells. The clonotype originates from a human donor in good health. Some libraries in this study had Jurkat cell RNA spiked in. The rearrangement links TRBV12-3 or TRBV12-4 to TRBJ2-7; perhaps TRBD2 as D (5 bases). The chain's CDR3 is CASSLGREEQYF. In DNA, the CDR3 is TGTGCCAGCTCCCTGGGTAGGGAGGAGCAGTACTTC.